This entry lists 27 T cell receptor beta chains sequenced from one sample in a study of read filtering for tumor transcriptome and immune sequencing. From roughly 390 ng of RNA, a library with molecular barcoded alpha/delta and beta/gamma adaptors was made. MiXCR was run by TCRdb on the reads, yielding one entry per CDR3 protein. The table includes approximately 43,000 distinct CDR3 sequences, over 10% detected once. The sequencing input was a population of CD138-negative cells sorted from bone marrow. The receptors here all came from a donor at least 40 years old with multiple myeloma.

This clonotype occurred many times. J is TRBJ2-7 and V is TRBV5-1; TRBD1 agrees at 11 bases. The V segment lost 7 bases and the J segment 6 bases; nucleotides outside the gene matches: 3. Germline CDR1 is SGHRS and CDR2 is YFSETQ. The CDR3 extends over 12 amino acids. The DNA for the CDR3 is TGCGCCAGCTGGACAGGGGGCTCCGAGCAGTACTTC. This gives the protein CASWTGGSEQYF.

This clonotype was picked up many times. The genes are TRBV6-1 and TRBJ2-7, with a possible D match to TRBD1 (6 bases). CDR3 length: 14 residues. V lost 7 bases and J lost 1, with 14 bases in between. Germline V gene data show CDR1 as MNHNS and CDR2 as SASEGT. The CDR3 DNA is TGTGCCAGCACCGCGGACAGATCTTCCTACGAGCAGTACTTC. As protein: CASTADRSSYEQYF.

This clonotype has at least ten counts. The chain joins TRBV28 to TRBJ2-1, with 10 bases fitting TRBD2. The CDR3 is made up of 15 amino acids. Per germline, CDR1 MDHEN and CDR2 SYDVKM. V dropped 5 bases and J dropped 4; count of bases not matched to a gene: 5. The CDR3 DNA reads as TGTGCCAGCAGTACCCGGACTAGCGGATACAATGAGCAGTTCTTC. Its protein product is CASSTRTSGYNEQFF.

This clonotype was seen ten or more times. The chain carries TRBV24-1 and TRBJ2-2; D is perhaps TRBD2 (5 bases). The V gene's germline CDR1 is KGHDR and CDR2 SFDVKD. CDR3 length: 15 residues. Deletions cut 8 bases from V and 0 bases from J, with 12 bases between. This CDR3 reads CATNSGGANTGELFF. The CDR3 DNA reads TGTGCCACCAACTCCGGAGGCGCGAACACCGGGGAGCTGTTTTTT.

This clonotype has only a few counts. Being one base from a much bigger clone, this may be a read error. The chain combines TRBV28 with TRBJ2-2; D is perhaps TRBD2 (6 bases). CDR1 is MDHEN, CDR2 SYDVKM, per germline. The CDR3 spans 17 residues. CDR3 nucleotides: TGTGCCAGCAGTTATCAGGAGTTGCGGCCGAACACCGGGGGGCTGTTTTTT. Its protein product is CASSYQELRPNTGGLFF.

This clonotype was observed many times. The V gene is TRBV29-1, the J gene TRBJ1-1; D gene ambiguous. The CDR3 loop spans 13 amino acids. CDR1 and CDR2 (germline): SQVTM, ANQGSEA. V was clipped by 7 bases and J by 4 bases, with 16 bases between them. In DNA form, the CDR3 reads TGCAGCGCCCGGGCGGCCCGGAGCACTGAAGCTTTCTTT. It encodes CSARAARSTEAFF.

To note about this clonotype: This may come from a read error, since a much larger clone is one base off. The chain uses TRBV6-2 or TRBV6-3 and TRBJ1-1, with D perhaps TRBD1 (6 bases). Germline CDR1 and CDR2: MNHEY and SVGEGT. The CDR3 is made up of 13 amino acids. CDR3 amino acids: CASSPTGYAEALF. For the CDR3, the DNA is TGTGCCAGCAGTCCCACAGGGTACGCTGAAGCTCTCTTT.

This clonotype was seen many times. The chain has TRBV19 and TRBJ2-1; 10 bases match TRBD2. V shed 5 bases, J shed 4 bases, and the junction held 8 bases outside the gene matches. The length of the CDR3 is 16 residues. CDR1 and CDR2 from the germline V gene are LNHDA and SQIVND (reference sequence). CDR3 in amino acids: CASSPRISGRYNEQFF. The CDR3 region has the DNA TGTGCCAGTAGTCCCCGGATTAGCGGGAGGTACAATGAGCAGTTCTTC.

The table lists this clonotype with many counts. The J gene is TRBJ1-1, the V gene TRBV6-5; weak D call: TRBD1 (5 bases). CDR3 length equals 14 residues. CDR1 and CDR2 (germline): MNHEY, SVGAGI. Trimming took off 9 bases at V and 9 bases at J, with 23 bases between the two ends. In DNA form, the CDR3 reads TGTGCCAGTTCCCCCATAAGTAAGGGGCTCCAAGCTTTCTTT. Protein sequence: CASSPISKGLQAFF.

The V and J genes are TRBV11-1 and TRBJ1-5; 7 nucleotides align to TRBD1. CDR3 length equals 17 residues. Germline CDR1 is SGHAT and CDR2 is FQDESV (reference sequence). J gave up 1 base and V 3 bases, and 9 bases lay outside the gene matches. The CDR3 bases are TGTGCCAGCAGCTTTGTAACAGGGGAGGGGAGCAATCAGCCCCAGCATTTT. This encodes CASSFVTGEGSNQPQHF.

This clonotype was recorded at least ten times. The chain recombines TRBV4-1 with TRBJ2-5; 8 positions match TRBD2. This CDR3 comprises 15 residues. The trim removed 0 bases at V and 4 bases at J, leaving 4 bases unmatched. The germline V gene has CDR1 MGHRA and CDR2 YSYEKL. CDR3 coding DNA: TGCGCCAGCAGCCAAGATCCCAGCGGGAGAGAGACCCAGTACTTC. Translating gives CASSQDPSGRETQYF.

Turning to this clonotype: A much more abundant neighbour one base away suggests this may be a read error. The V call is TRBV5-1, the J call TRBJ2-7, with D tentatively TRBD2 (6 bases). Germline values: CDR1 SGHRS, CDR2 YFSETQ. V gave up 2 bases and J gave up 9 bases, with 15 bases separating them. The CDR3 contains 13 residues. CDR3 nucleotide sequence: TGCGCCAGCAGCTTTGGAGGAGGGCGCGCGCAGTACTTC. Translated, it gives CASSFGGGRAQYF.

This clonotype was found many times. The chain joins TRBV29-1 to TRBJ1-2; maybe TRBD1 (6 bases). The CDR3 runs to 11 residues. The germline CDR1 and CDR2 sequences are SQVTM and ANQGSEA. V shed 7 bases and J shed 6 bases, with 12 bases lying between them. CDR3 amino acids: CSARTVDGYTF. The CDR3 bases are TGCAGCGCTAGGACAGTGGATGGCTACACCTTC.

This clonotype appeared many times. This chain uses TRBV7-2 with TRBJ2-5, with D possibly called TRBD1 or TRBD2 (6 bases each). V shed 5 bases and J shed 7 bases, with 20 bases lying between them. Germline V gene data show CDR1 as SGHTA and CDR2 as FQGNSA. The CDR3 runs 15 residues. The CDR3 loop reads CASSPDSSLGGTQYF. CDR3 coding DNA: TGTGCCAGCAGCCCGGACAGCTCCCTCGGGGGGACCCAGTACTTC.

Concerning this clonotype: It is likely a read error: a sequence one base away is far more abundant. The CDR3 DNA follows: TGTGCCAGCAGCCCCCTTAGGGCTGAGCAGTACTTC. Protein product: CASSPLRAEQYF. This chain uses TRBV11-2 with TRBJ2-1; D not certain. The assigned J gene may be wrong: the sequence end matches TRBJ2-7 better. Germline CDR1 is SGHAT and CDR2 is FQNNGV. The CDR3 has 12 residues.

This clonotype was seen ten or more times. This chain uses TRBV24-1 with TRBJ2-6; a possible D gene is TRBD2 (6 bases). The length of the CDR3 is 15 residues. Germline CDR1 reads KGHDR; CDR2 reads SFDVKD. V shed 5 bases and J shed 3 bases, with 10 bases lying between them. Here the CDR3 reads CATSVPGDGANVLTF. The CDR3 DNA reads TGTGCCACCAGTGTGCCGGGGGATGGGGCCAACGTCCTGACTTTC.

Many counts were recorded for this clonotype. The CDR3 DNA sequence: TGTGCCAGCAGCCCCCTTGAAGGGTCCTACGAGCAGTACTTC. Residues: CASSPLEGSYEQYF. The gene calls are TRBV7-2 and TRBJ2-7, with D unclear. Germline values: CDR1 SGHTA, CDR2 FQGNSA. V dropped 5 bases and J dropped 1 base, with 12 bases sitting between them. The CDR3 is made up of 14 amino acids.

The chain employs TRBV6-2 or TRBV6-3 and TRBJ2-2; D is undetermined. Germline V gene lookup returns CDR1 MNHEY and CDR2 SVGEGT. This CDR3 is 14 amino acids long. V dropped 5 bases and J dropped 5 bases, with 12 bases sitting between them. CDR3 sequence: CASSPYPSTGELFF. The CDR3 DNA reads TGTGCCAGCAGTCCTTATCCATCGACCGGGGAGCTGTTTTTT.

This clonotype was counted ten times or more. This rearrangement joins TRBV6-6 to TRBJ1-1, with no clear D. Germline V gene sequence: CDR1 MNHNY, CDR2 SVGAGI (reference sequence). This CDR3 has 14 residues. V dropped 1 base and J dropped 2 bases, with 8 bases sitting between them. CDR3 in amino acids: CASSYFTGNTEAFF. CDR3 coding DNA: TGTGCCAGCAGTTACTTTACGGGCAACACTGAAGCTTTCTTT.

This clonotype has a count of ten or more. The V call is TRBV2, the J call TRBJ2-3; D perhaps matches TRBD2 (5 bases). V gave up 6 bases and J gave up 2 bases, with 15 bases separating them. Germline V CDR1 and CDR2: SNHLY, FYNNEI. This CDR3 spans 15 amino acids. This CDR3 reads CASSRERAATDTQYF. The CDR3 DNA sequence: TGTGCCAGCAGCCGCGAGAGGGCGGCCACAGATACGCAGTATTTT.

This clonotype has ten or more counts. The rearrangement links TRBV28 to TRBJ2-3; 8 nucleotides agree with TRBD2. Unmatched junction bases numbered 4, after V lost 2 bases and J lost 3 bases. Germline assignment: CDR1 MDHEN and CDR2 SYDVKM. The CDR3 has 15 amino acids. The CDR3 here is CASSLAGGSTDTQYF. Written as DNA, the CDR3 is TGTGCCAGCAGTTTAGCGGGAGGTAGTACAGATACGCAGTATTTT. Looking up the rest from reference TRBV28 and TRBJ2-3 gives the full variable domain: DVKVTQSSRYLVKRTGEKVFLECVQDMDHENMFWYRQDPGLGLRLIYFSYDVKMKEKGDIPEGYSVSREKKERFSLILESASTNQTSMYLCASSLAGGSTDTQYFGPGTRLTVL.

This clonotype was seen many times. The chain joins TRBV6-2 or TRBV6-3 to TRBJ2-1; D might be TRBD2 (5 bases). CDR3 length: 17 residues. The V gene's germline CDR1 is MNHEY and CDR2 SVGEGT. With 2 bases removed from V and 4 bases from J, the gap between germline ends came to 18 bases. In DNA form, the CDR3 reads TGTGCCAGCAGTTACGATCTAGCCTCGTCGGGTTACAATGAGCAGTTCTTC. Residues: CASSYDLASSGYNEQFF.

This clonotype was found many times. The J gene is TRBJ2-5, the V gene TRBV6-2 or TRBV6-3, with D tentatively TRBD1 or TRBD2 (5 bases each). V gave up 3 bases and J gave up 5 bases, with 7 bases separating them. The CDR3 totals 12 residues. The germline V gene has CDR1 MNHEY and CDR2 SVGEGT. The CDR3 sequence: CASSYGTETQYF. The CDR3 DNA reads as TGTGCCAGCAGTTATGGGACGGAGACCCAGTACTTC.

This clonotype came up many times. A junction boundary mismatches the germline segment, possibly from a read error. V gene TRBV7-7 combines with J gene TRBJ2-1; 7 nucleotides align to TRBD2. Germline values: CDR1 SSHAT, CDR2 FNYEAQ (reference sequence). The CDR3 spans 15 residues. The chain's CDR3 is CASSTAGTTIDEQFF. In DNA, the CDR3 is TGTGCTAGCAGCACCGCCGGGACTACCATCGATGAGCAGTTCTTC.

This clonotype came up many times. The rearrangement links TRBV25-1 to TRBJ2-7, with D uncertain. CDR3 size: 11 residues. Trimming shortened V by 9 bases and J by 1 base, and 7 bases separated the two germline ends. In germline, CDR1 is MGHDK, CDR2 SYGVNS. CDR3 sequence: CARNRSYEQYF. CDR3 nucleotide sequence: TGTGCCAGAAACAGATCCTACGAGCAGTACTTC.

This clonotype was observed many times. For the CDR3, the DNA is TGCGCCAGCAGCCCTTCCCCAGGCACAGATACGCAGTATTTT. Its protein product is CASSPSPGTDTQYF. V is TRBV5-1 and J is TRBJ2-3, with D uncertain. Germline loops: CDR1 SGHRS, CDR2 YFSETQ. V gave up 4 bases and J gave up 1 base, with 10 bases separating them. The CDR3 has 14 residues.

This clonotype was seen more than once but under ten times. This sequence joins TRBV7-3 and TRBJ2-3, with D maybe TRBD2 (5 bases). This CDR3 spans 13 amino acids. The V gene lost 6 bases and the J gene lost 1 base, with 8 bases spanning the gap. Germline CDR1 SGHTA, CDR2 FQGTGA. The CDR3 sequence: CASRLEGTDTQYF. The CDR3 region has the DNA TGTGCCAGCAGACTGGAGGGCACAGATACGCAGTATTTT.